This T cell receptor (beta chain) was obtained from a study of T cells after somatic rescue of genetic block. Generated by immunoSEQ multiplex PCR, the TCRdb table keeps only in-frame clones and is missing some. The sample has fewer than 15,000 clones, roughly three quarters seen once; the top ten hold around 21%. This CDR3 spans 15 amino acids. Trimming removed 6 bases from V and 6 bases from J; junction bases left unmatched: 11. Germline V CDR1 and CDR2: SGDLS, YYNGEE. This TCR came from a boy aged 5 to 17. The specimen was peripheral blood mononuclear cells (PBMCs). The rearrangement links TRBV9 to TRBJ2-1; 8 bases fit TRBD2. This CDR3 reads CASNQRGPAGNEQFF. Here the CDR3 DNA reads TGTGCCAGCAATCAGCGGGGGCCCGCTGGCAATGAGCAGTTCTTC.